The T cell receptor beta chain under discussion was sequenced for a study of response to subunit inactivated influenza vaccine (dated 2018 in TCRdb). In the study overall: To follow how T cells responded to a trivalent subunit inactivated influenza vaccine, the researchers relied on deep quantitative profiling of the T cell receptor repertoire. The paper as a whole reports these results and caveats: The authors suggested that each seasonal influenza vaccination may recruit only a limited number of new T cells.

The intended sense of this specimen's time point label: around 47 days after influenza vaccine administration. CDR1 and CDR2, looked up from the germline V gene, are SGHTA and FQGNSA. The CDR3, cysteine through phenylalanine, is 15 amino acids long. Solely the CDR3 DNA is kept, with 45 bases framed from the first base. V lost 1 base and J lost 2 bases; the stretch between them is 9 bases long. This clonotype occurred many times. Its target antigen remains unknown. Base qualities are missing; no much larger clone stands one base away. Library creation used RT-PCR. These reads were obtained on an Illumina HiSeq 2500. The public sequencing data were trimmed at Q25 with fastp and processed into clonotypes with MiXCR by TCRdb, which kept only in-frame beta chains. CDR3 protein sequences are deduplicated, and each keeps its most common genes and DNA. The sample profile shows over 450,000 distinct CDR3 sequences; roughly 13% of them were found once. About an eighth of the sample lies in the top ten.

Sequenced here: PBMCs from blood, sampled 45 days after vaccination. The clonotype originates from a man aged 45 to 65 who received an inactivated influenza vaccine. Donor details come from another sample of the same person, matched by shared clones. The chain is assembled from TRBV7-2 and TRBJ1-5; the D gene cannot be resolved reliably. The CDR3 amino acid sequence is: CASSLGGPRNQPQHF. DNA sequence: TGTGCCAGCAGCTTAGGAGGGCCCCGCAATCAGCCCCAGCATTTT.